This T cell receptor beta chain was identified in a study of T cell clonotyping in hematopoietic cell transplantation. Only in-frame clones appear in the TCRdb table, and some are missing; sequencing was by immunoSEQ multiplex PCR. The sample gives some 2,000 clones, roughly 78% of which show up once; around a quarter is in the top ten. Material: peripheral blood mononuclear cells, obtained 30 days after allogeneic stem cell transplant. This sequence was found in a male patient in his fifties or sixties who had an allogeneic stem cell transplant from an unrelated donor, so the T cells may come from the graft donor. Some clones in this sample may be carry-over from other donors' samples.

Here the CDR3 reads CASSQDVVGGSANYGYTF. The CDR3 DNA reads TGCGCCAGCAGCCAAGATGTCGTCGGGGGGTCAGCTAACTATGGCTACACCTTC. The J gene is TRBJ1-2, the V gene TRBV4-3, with D perhaps matching TRBD1 (5 bases). Germline-derived CDR1 and CDR2 are LGHNA and YSLEER. Trimming left V 0 bases short and J 0 bases short, with 17 bases between. This CDR3 region has 18 residues.